This entry lists 27 T cell receptor beta chains sequenced from one sample in a study of neoadjuvant anti-PD-1 for oral cavity cancer. The assay was immunoSEQ multiplex PCR, and TCRdb's table has in-frame clones only and misses some. In the table there are 15,000 to 20,000 clones, less than 80% of which are singletons. Sample: PBMCs, taken before nivolumab (anti-PD-1) treatment. Receptors originate from a person between 35 and 79 years old with oral cavity squamous cell carcinoma.

J is TRBJ1-1 and V is TRBV30; D uncertain. V lost 2 bases and J 0 bases, leaving 7 bases between the germline ends. This CDR3 contains 13 residues. Germline V gene sequence: CDR1 GTSNPN, CDR2 SVGIG (reference sequence). The CDR3 coding sequence is TGTGCCTGGAGTCCCCAGATGAACACTGAAGCTTTCTTT. Encoded protein: CAWSPQMNTEAFF.

The chain joins TRBV6-1 to TRBJ1-5; D ambiguous. V was trimmed by 0 bases and J by 0 bases, leaving 12 bases between them. The length of the CDR3 is 17 residues. Per germline, CDR1 MNHNS and CDR2 SASEGT. CDR3: CASSEAAGITSNQPQHF. The DNA of the CDR3 is TGTGCCAGCAGTGAAGCGGCTGGTATAACTAGCAATCAGCCCCAGCATTTT.

Only a few counts were recorded for this clone. The chain is built from TRBV19 and TRBJ2-2; D may be TRBD1 (5 bases). Germline loops: CDR1 LNHDA, CDR2 SQIVND (reference sequence). V shed 6 bases and J shed 6 bases, with 14 bases lying between them. This CDR3 has 14 residues. The CDR3 sequence is CASRRAGLAGELFF. CDR3 DNA: TGTGCCAGTAGACGGGCAGGGTTGGCCGGGGAGCTGTTTTTT.

The rearrangement uses TRBV9 and TRBJ1-1; TRBD1 aligns across 7 bases. This CDR3 region has 18 residues. The V gene end was trimmed by 3 bases and the J gene end by 0 bases; junction bases not matched to a gene: 14. Germline-derived CDR1 and CDR2 are SGDLS and YYNGEE. CDR3 loop: CASSGIRGQSTMNTEAFF. For the CDR3, the DNA is TGTGCCAGCAGCGGTATACGGGGACAGTCGACAATGAACACTGAAGCTTTCTTT.

This rearrangement joins TRBV6-5 to TRBJ2-7; D is possibly TRBD2 (5 bases). The CDR3 spans 15 residues. The germline gives CDR1 MNHEY, CDR2 SVGAGI. V lost 0 bases to trimming and J lost 3 bases, with 12 bases between them. The CDR3 spells CASSYSTMTSYEQYF. The CDR3 DNA is TGTGCCAGCAGTTACTCGACTATGACAAGCTACGAGCAGTACTTC.

The V gene is TRBV5-4, the J gene TRBJ2-3, with 9 bases fitting TRBD1. V was pared by 4 bases and J by 5 bases, with 8 bases of the junction left unmatched. Germline V gives CDR1 SGHNT, CDR2 YYREEE (reference sequence). The CDR3 length is 15 residues. The CDR3, as DNA: TGTGCCAGCAGCGCCGGGACAGGGTTTGTAGATACGCAGTATTTT. This encodes CASSAGTGFVDTQYF.

The rearrangement links TRBV5-1 to TRBJ2-7, with TRBD1 as a possible D gene (5 bases). The length of the CDR3 is 15 residues. The germline V gene has CDR1 SGHRS and CDR2 YFSETQ. V lost 2 bases to trimming and J lost 6 bases, with 18 bases between them. The CDR3 region has the DNA TGCGCCAGCAGCTTAGGGGATTTGTTGCTCGGCGAGCAGTACTTC. Encoded protein: CASSLGDLLLGEQYF.

The chain couples TRBV5-1 to TRBJ2-3, with 10 bases that match TRBD2. The CDR3 sequence is 14 residues long. Germline assignment: CDR1 SGHRS and CDR2 YFSETQ. Losses at the gene ends were 4 bases for V and 8 bases for J; bases not matched to a gene: 7. CDR3 in amino acids: CASSQTSGLATQYF. CDR3 nucleotide sequence: TGCGCCAGCAGCCAGACTAGCGGGCTCGCTACGCAGTATTTT.

The CDR3 region is CASSSSDGDTQYF. Written as DNA, the CDR3 is TGTGCCAGCAGTTCCTCGGATGGAGATACGCAGTATTTT. The chain is built from TRBV6-6 and TRBJ2-3; no clear D. The CDR3 extends over 13 amino acids. Germline V gene lookup returns CDR1 MNHNY and CDR2 SVGAGI (reference sequence). V lost 4 bases and J lost 5, with 10 bases in between.

This clone was picked up one time. The rearrangement uses TRBV27 and TRBJ2-1; 11 nucleotides agree with TRBD2. The germline CDR1 and CDR2 sequences are MNHEY and SMNVEV (reference sequence). This CDR3 region has 14 residues. V lost 5 bases to trimming and J lost 5 bases; unmatched junction nucleotides: 2. The CDR3 region is CASSTSGSHNEQFF. CDR3 nucleotide sequence: TGTGCCAGCAGTACTAGCGGGAGCCACAATGAGCAGTTCTTC.

The CDR3 DNA sequence: TGTGCCAGCTCACTGGGACAGGCAACAACTAATGAAAAACTGTTTTTT. This encodes CASSLGQATTNEKLFF. This chain connects TRBV18 to TRBJ1-4; TRBD1 matches 8 bases. Germline V gene sequence: CDR1 KGHSH, CDR2 LQKENI. CDR3 length: 16 amino acids. V shed 4 bases, J shed 0 bases, and the junction held 4 bases outside the gene matches.

To note about this clone: The germline gene is not matched at one end of the junction; a read error may be the cause. This sequence joins TRBV11-2 and TRBJ2-7; 7 bases match TRBD2. Germline V gene data show CDR1 as SGHAT and CDR2 as FQNNGV. The CDR3 extends over 13 amino acids. CDR3 DNA: TGTGCCAGCAGCTTAGTTTCGGGGAGGGGAATGCACTTC. This translates into CASSLVSGRGMHF.

J is TRBJ2-2 and V is TRBV4-2; D perhaps matches TRBD2 (5 bases). The V end was cut by 1 base, the J end by 7 bases, with 7 bases between. The CDR3 loop spans 13 amino acids. Per germline, CDR1 LGHNA and CDR2 YNFKEQ. Here the CDR3 reads CASSQGSVGELFF. The CDR3 bases are TGTGCCAGCAGCCAAGGTAGCGTCGGGGAGCTGTTTTTT.

The chain links TRBV5-4 to TRBJ1-3, with 7 bases fitting TRBD1. With V trimmed by 1 base and J by 2 bases, 0 bases remained unmatched. The CDR3 has 14 residues. Germline assignment: CDR1 SGHNT and CDR2 YYREEE (reference sequence). DNA for the CDR3: TGTGCCAGCAGCTTGACAGGGGCTGGAAACACCATATATTTT. Protein sequence: CASSLTGAGNTIYF.

This clone was seen just once. This sequence joins TRBV12-2 and TRBJ1-5; TRBD1 was called by the table and not checked on the DNA. TRBV12-2 counts as a pseudogene. The CDR3 has 20 amino acids. CDR3 nucleotides: TGTGCAAGTCGCTTACTAATTCGGGCTTGGGGCGGATATGGCAATCAGCCCCAGCATTTT. Encoded protein: CASRLLIRAWGGYGNQPQHF.

The chain couples TRBV18 to TRBJ2-7; perhaps TRBD1 as D (6 bases). Between the trimmed V and J ends, which lost 1 base and 5 bases, there was a span of 21 bases. Germline lookup yields CDR1 KGHSH and CDR2 LQKENI. This CDR3 comprises 17 residues. CDR3 nucleotides: TGTGCCAGCTCACCACGGGCCAGGGGCACCCTAGACCACGAGCAGTACTTC. Amino acid sequence: CASSPRARGTLDHEQYF.

The chain combines TRBV11-2 with TRBJ2-3; the D gene is possibly TRBD1 (5 bases). From germline, CDR1 is SGHAT and CDR2 FQNNGV. The CDR3 length is 18 residues. V lost 1 base to trimming and J lost 0 bases, with 17 bases between them. As DNA, the CDR3 is TGTGCCAGCAGCTTAGGGGCTGAGTGGGGCTCTAGCACAGATACGCAGTATTTT. Its translation is CASSLGAEWGSSTDTQYF.

The J gene is TRBJ2-3, the V gene TRBV18; TRBD2 agrees at 8 bases. J was trimmed by 4 bases and V by 0 bases; bases with no gene match: 0. From germline, CDR1 is KGHSH and CDR2 LQKENI. CDR3 length: 14 residues. The CDR3, as DNA: TGTGCCAGCTCACCACCGACTAGCGCAGATACGCAGTATTTT. Amino acid sequence: CASSPPTSADTQYF.

This chain links TRBV30 with TRBJ2-3, with 14 positions matching TRBD2. Germline values: CDR1 GTSNPN, CDR2 SVGIG (reference sequence). The J segment lost 6 bases and the V segment lost 4 bases, leaving 9 bases of the junction unmatched. The CDR3 contains 16 residues. Written as DNA, the CDR3 is TGTGCCTGGACCAGCGGGACTAGCGGGAGAAGGGATACGCAGTATTTT. Translated: CAWTSGTSGRRDTQYF.

The V call is TRBV13, the J call TRBJ1-1; TRBD1 matches 9 bases. V shed 6 bases, J shed 0 bases, and the junction held 5 bases outside the gene matches. The CDR3 has 15 amino acids. Germline V CDR1 and CDR2: PRHDT, FYEKMQ (reference sequence). CDR3 in amino acids: CASRGQGLMNTEAFF. DNA for the CDR3: TGTGCCAGCAGGGGACAGGGTTTAATGAACACTGAAGCTTTCTTT.

The chain has TRBV9 and TRBJ2-7; maybe TRBD2 (5 bases). The CDR3 runs to 15 residues. Germline V gives CDR1 SGDLS, CDR2 YYNGEE. With 0 bases removed from V and 3 bases from J, the gap between germline ends came to 13 bases. The CDR3 protein is CASSVGRSRNYEQYF. The CDR3 DNA follows: TGTGCCAGCAGCGTAGGGAGGAGTCGAAACTACGAGCAGTACTTC.

The rearrangement joins TRBV11-3 to TRBJ2-2, with D tentatively TRBD2 (6 bases). CDR3 length: 17 residues. The germline CDR1 and CDR2 sequences are SGHNT and YENEEA. Deletions cut 6 bases from V and 3 bases from J, with 20 bases between. CDR3 in DNA: TGTGCCAGCAGTGATCCTTGGGGCGGGGAGTACACCGGGGAGCTGTTTTTT. Translating it yields CASSDPWGGEYTGELFF.

The rearrangement joins TRBV7-8 to TRBJ1-3; D uncertain. This CDR3 has 14 residues. V was shortened by 4 bases and J by 1 base, with 8 bases between the two germline ends. The germline CDR1 and CDR2 sequences are SGHVS and FQNEAQ. CDR3 amino acids: CASSSRGSGNTIYF. The CDR3 DNA reads as TGTGCCAGCAGCTCGCGGGGTTCTGGAAACACCATATATTTT.

The chain couples TRBV9 to TRBJ1-2; no firm D call. Trimming cost V 2 bases and J 0 bases, with 2 bases left between them. CDR3 length equals 12 residues. Germline assignment: CDR1 SGDLS and CDR2 YYNGEE. The CDR3, as DNA: TGTGCCAGCAGCGTCCCTAACTATGGCTACACCTTC. Its translation: CASSVPNYGYTF.

J is TRBJ1-1 and V is TRBV30, with a tentative D call TRBD1 (6 bases). The CDR3 is 13 amino acids. Germline V CDR1 and CDR2: GTSNPN, SVGIG (reference sequence). V was pared by 4 bases and J by 3 bases, with 12 bases between. The CDR3, as DNA: TGTGCCTGGAAGGGGACACCTCACACTGAAGCTTTCTTT. Encoded protein: CAWKGTPHTEAFF.

The chain uses TRBV27 and TRBJ2-1; 7 bases line up with TRBD2. There are 17 residues in the CDR3. V lost 2 bases, J lost 3 bases, and 10 bases stayed unmatched. Germline CDR1 MNHEY, CDR2 SMNVEV (reference sequence). The CDR3 bases are TGTGCCAGCAGTTTAGAACTAGCGCCATCTTACTACAATGAGCAGTTCTTC. It yields the protein CASSLELAPSYYNEQFF.

The chain employs TRBV7-9 and TRBJ1-1; TRBD1 might be the D (6 bases). The CDR3 runs 15 residues. The germline V gene has CDR1 SEHNR and CDR2 FQNEAQ (reference sequence). V shed 5 bases and J shed 0 bases, with 13 bases lying between them. In DNA, the CDR3 is TGTGCCAGCAGCGCACCCGGGACACTGAACACTGAAGCTTTCTTT. Translating gives CASSAPGTLNTEAFF.